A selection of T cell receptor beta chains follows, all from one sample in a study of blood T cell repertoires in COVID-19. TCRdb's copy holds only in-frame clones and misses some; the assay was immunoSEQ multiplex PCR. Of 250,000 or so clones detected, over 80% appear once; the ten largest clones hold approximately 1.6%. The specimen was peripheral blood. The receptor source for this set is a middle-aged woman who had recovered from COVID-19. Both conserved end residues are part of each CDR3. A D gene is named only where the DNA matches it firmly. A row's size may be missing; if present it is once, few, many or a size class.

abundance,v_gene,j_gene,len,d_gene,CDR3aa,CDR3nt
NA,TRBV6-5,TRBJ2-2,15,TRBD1,CASRGTGGATGELFF,TGTGCCAGCAGGGGGACAGGGGGGGCCACCGGGGAGCTGTTTTTT
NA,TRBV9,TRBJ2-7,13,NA,CASSVGRGGEQYF,TGTGCCAGCAGCGTAGGAAGGGGGGGCGAGCAGTACTTC
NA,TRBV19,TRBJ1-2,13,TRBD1,CASIDREIYGYTF,TGTGCCAGTATCGACAGGGAGATCTATGGCTACACCTTC
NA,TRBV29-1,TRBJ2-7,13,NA,CSVEDHRSYEQYF,TGCAGCGTTGAAGATCATCGGAGTTACGAGCAGTACTTC
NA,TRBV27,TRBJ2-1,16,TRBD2,CASSLITSGGGNEQFF,TGTGCCAGCAGTTTGATTACTAGCGGGGGGGGCAATGAGCAGTTCTTC
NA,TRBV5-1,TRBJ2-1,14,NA,CASSRGTRYNEQFF,TGCGCCAGCAGCAGAGGGACTCGCTACAATGAGCAGTTCTTC
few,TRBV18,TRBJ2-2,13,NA,CASSPTQTGELFF,TGTGCCAGCTCACCAACCCAGACCGGGGAGCTGTTTTTT
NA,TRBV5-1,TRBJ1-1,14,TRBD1,CASRGGQMNTEAFF,TGCGCCAGCAGGGGGGGACAGATGAACACTGAAGCTTTCTTT
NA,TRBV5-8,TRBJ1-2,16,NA,CASSFPGLNRGYGYTF,TGTGCCAGCAGCTTCCCGGGACTCAATCGAGGGTATGGCTACACCTTC
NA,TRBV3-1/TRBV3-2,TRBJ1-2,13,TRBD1,CASSLQDREGYTF,TGTGCCAGCAGTCTCCAGGACAGGGAAGGCTACACCTTC
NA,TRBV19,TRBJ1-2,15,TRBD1,CASSIPGQGLYGYTF,TGTGCCAGTAGTATTCCGGGACAGGGTCTTTATGGCTACACCTTC
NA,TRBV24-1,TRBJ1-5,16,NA,CATSDLGAGGNQPQHF,TGTGCCACCAGTGACCTAGGGGCAGGGGGCAATCAGCCCCAGCATTTT
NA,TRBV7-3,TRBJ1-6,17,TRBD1,CASSETGGTAYNSPLHF,TGTGCCAGCAGCGAAACAGGGGGCACGGCCTATAATTCACCCCTCCACTTT
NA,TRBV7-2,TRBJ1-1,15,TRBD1,CASSLAEGATTEAFF,TGTGCCAGCAGCTTAGCGGAGGGGGCAACGACTGAAGCTTTCTTT
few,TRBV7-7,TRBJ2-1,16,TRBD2,CASSPGTSGGINEQFF,TGTGCTAGCAGCCCCGGGACTAGCGGGGGGATAAATGAGCAGTTCTTC
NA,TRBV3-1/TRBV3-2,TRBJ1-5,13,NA,CASSQSQDQPQHF,TGTGCCAGCAGCCAAAGCCAAGATCAGCCCCAGCATTTT
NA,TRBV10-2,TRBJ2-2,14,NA,CATNGVTESGELFF,TGCGCCACAAACGGGGTGACGGAGTCCGGGGAGCTGTTTTTT
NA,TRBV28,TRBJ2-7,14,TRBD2,CASSRRLATYEQYF,TGTGCCAGCAGCCGCAGACTAGCGACCTACGAGCAGTACTTC
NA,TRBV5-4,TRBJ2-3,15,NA,CASRTGTLSTDTQYF,TGTGCCAGCAGAACCGGGACACTTAGCACAGATACGCAGTATTTT
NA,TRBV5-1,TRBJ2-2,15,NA,CASSYGTSNTGELFF,TGCGCCAGCAGCTATGGCACCTCGAACACCGGGGAGCTGTTTTTT
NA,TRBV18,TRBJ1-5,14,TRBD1,CASSPGQVYQPQHF,TGTGCCAGCTCCCCAGGACAGGTCTATCAGCCCCAGCATTTT
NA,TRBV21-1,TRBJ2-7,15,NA,CASSSKKGTVYEQYF,TGTGCCAGCAGCTCAAAGAAGGGGACAGTCTACGAGCAGTACTTC
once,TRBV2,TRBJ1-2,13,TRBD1,CASRRDRGYGYTF,TGTGCCAGCAGAAGGGACAGAGGGTATGGCTACACCTTC
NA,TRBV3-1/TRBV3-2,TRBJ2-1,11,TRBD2,CASSRGGEQFF,TGTGCCAGCAGCCGGGGGGGAGAGCAGTTCTTC
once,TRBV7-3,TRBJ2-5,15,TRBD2,CASSSTSGGQETQYF,TGTGCCAGCAGTTCGACTAGCGGGGGACAAGAGACCCAGTACTTC
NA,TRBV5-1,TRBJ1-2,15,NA,CASSLEAGGNYGYTF,TGCGCCAGCAGCTTGGAGGCGGGAGGGAACTATGGCTACACCTTC
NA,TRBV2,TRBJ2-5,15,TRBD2,CASRFGGGHQETQYF,TGTGCCAGCAGATTTGGCGGGGGGCACCAAGAGACCCAGTACTTC
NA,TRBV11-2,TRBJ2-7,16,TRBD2,CASSAGRGGRSYEQYF,TGTGCCAGCAGCGCAGGGCGGGGGGGCCGGTCCTACGAGCAGTACTTC
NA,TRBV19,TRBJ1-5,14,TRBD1,CASSLRDRGQPQHF,TGTGCCAGTAGTCTCCGGGACAGGGGGCAGCCCCAGCATTTT
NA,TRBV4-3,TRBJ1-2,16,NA,CASSRIIGGAPGGYTF,TGCGCCAGCAGCCGGATCATCGGTGGGGCGCCGGGTGGCTACACCTTC
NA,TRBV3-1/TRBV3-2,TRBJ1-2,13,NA,CASSRRAVSGYTF,TGTGCCAGCAGCCGGAGGGCAGTTTCTGGCTACACCTTC
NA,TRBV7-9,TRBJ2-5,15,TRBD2,CASSPKTSGGKTQYF,TGTGCCAGCAGCCCCAAGACTAGCGGGGGTAAGACCCAGTACTTC
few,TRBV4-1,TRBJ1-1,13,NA,CASSLAGDTEAFF,TGCGCCAGCAGCCTGGCAGGGGATACTGAAGCTTTCTTT
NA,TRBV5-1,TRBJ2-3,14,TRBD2,CASRVPGGTDTQYF,TGCGCCAGCAGGGTCCCCGGGGGGACAGATACGCAGTATTTT
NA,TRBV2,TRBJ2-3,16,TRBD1,CASSFRTGRETDTQYF,TGTGCCAGCAGCTTTAGGACAGGGCGAGAAACAGATACGCAGTATTTT
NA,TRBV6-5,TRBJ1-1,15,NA,CASSSTGTKNTEAFF,TGTGCCAGCAGTTCCACCGGGACAAAGAACACTGAAGCTTTCTTT
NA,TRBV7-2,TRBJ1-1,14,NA,CASSRKGQVGKAFF,TGTGCCAGCAGCCGTAAAGGCCAGGTCGGGAAGGCTTTCTTT
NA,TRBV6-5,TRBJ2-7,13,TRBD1,CASSPGTVYEQYF,TGTGCCAGCAGCCCCGGGACAGTCTACGAGCAGTACTTC
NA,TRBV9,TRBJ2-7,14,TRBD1,CASSAPGQRYEQYF,TGTGCCAGCAGCGCGCCGGGACAGCGTTACGAGCAGTACTTC
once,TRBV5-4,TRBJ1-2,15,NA,CASSLLGDSNYGYTF,TGTGCCAGCAGCTTGTTAGGAGATTCTAACTATGGCTACACCTTC
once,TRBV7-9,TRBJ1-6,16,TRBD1,CASSRGQGVGDSPLHF,TGTGCCAGCAGCCGGGGACAGGGGGTGGGGGATTCACCCCTCCACTTT
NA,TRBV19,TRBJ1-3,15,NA,CASNNRFLSGNTIYF,TGTGCCAGTAACAACAGGTTCCTCTCTGGAAACACCATATATTTT
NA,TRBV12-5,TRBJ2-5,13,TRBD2,CASGLVSGNAQYF,TGTGCTAGTGGTTTGGTAAGCGGGAATGCCCAGTACTTC
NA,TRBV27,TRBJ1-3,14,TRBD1,CASAPRDRGNTIYF,TGTGCCAGCGCCCCGCGGGACAGGGGAAACACCATATATTTT
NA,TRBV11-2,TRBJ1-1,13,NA,CASSFTGNTEAFF,TGTGCCAGCAGCTTCACAGGGAACACTGAAGCTTTCTTT
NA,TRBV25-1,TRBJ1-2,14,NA,CASSDVETFYGYTF,TGTGCCAGCAGTGATGTGGAGACCTTCTATGGCTACACCTTC
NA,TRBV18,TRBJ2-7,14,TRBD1,CASSRTGGRYEQYF,TGTGCCAGCTCAAGGACAGGGGGTCGTTACGAGCAGTACTTC
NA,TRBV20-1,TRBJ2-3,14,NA,CSASSGGPGDTQYF,TGCAGTGCTAGTTCCGGGGGACCAGGAGATACGCAGTATTTT
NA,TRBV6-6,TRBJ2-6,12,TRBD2,CASSSGGDVLTF,TGTGCCAGCAGTAGCGGGGGAGACGTCCTGACTTTC
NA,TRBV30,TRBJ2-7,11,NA,CASSQKYEQYF,TGTGCCTCGTCACAAAAATACGAGCAGTACTTC
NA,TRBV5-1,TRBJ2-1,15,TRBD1,CASSFMTGAGNEQFF,TGCGCCAGCAGTTTTATGACAGGGGCAGGCAATGAGCAGTTCTTC
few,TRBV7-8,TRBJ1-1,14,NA,CASSPTQGPTEAFF,TGTGCCAGCAGCCCTACCCAGGGTCCTACTGAAGCTTTCTTT
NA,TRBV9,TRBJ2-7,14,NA,CASSVEPGVYEQYF,TGTGCCAGCAGCGTAGAACCGGGGGTTTACGAGCAGTACTTC
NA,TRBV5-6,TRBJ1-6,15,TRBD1,CASSLGQGRHSPLHF,TGTGCCAGCAGCTTGGGACAGGGCAGGCATTCACCCCTCCACTTT
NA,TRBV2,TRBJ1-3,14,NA,CASSGGLSGNTIYF,TGTGCCAGCAGTGGAGGACTCTCTGGAAACACCATATATTTT